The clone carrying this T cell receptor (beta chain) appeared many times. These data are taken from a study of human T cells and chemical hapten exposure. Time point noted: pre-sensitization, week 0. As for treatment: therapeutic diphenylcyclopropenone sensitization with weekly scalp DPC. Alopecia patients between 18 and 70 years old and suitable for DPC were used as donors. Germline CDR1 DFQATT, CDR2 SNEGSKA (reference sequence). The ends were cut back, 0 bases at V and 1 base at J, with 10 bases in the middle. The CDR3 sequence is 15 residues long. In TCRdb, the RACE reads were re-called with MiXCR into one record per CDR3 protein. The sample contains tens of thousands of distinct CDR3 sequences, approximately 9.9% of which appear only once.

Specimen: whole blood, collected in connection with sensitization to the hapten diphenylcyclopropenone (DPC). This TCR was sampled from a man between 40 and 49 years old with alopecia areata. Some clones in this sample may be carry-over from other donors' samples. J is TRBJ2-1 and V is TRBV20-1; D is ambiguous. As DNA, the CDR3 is TGCAGTGCTAGAGACCTCAGCAATTCCTACAATGAGCAGTTCTTC. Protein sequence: CSARDLSNSYNEQFF.